This paragraph covers one T cell receptor (beta chain) sequence. Its antigen is unknown. This same CDR3 is encoded by further DNA sequences in the sample. CDR3 length equals 12 residues. Trimming removed 6 bases at V and 4 bases at J, with 9 bases between. Germline V gene lookup returns CDR1 LNHDA and CDR2 SQIVND (reference sequence). The data belong to a study of shared clonotypes between healthy human individuals. Study-wide findings and caveats: Approximately 5% was the fraction of naive CD4 clonotypes found shared across four donors.

In the sorted-subset replicate PCRs, around 220 ng DNA, 29,000 or so T cell genomes, was used. Assay used: immunoSEQ multiplex PCR; TCRdb lists only in-frame clones, some missing. The profile shows millions of clones, over 85% of them singletons. The chain is built from TRBV19 and TRBJ2-5; D not certain. Sequencing was performed on naive CD4+ T cells sorted from blood. The subset here: CD45RA+ positively selected. The sequence was collected from a man aged 18 to 29 in good health. The CDR3 DNA sequence: TGTGCCAGTAGCCCGTTCGGAGAGACCCAGTACTTC. As protein: CASSPFGETQYF. The whole variable domain, filled in from reference TRBV19 and TRBJ2-5, reads DGGITQSPKYLFRKEGQNVTLSCEQNLNHDAMYWYRQDPGQGLRLIYYSQIVNDFQKGDIAEGYSVSREKKESFPLTVTSAQKNPTAFYLCASSPFGETQYFGPGTRLLVL.